A single T cell receptor beta chain is shown here with its context. A J-beta primer mix and a sample-barcoded 5' primer were used in a second PCR of about 7 to 12 cycles. Each CDR3 protein gets one entry after TCRdb re-called the 5' RACE reads with MiXCR. The sample holds approximately 2,000,000 distinct CDR3 sequences, approximately 40% seen once. The data stem from a study of blood T cells in healthy people across ages. CDR1 and CDR2 (germline): SGHTA, FQGNSA. After removal of 0 bases from V and 6 bases from J, the junction contained 10 bases not matched to a gene. The CDR3 has 17 residues. Sequenced: blood. The TCR was taken from a human donor in good health. The chain is built from TRBV7-2 and TRBJ1-1; 10 nucleotides match TRBD1. DNA of the CDR3: TGTGCCAGCAGCTTAGCGCTGGGACAGGGGAGAGCTGCTGAAGCTTTCTTT. Protein: CASSLALGQGRAAEAFF.